This T cell receptor beta chain was obtained from a study of post-analysis software for immune sequencing data. The wider study: Multiple sclerosis in the patients followed relapsing-remitting, secondary progressive and progressive-relapsing courses.

Study-wide results and caveats: Five or six TRBV segments (TRBV5-6, TRBV5-1 and TRBV20-1 among them) occurred more frequently in patients than in controls. Normalized Chao1 diversity in multiple sclerosis patients fell significantly below that of controls. Same-batch samples co-clustered strongly by F measure.

Libraries were made from TCR beta cDNA, and they carried unique molecular identifiers. TCRdb passed the PCR reads through MiXCR, listing each CDR3 protein once. The sample comprises more than 500,000 distinct CDR3 sequences, less than 40% of which are singletons, and 4.5% to 7.5% rests with the top ten. The count of this clonotype is one. Its antigen is not known. V lost 5 bases to trimming and J lost 3 bases; unmatched junction nucleotides: 11. This CDR3 comprises 16 residues. From germline, CDR1 is SGHTA and CDR2 FQGTGA. This chain links TRBV7-3 with TRBJ2-3, with TRBD2 matching 7 bases. This clonotype was obtained from a girl between 2 and 17 years old with multiple sclerosis. Sample: blood. The CDR3 region is CASSPGGRGRTDTQYF. CDR3 DNA sequence: TGTGCCAGCAGCCCGGGTGGGCGGGGGAGGACAGATACGCAGTATTTT.